This TCR beta chain was retrieved from a study of blood T cell repertoires in COVID-19. In the original processing: Reference gene primer amplification gave estimated nucleated cell counts. TCRdb keeps only in-frame clones here, not all; method: immunoSEQ multiplex PCR. V and J calls and clone size follow that table, whereas D and trimming were derived from the DNA. The data hold 250,000 to 400,000 clones, with about 90% observed a single time. Seattle's enrolled individuals joined amid active infection and were then monitored longitudinally. Sequenced sample: peripheral blood. The TCR comes from a woman in her twenties or thirties with COVID-19, enrolled during active disease.

CDR3 DNA sequence: TGTGCCAGCAGTGAAGCGTACGGCCTAGCGGGAGGCGATGAGCAGTTCTTC. Protein sequence: CASSEAYGLAGGDEQFF. The chain recombines TRBV6-1 with TRBJ2-1; TRBD2 aligns across 11 bases. The CDR3 has 17 amino acids. Trimming took 0 bases from V and 8 from J; bases not matched to a gene: 9. CDR1 and CDR2 from the germline V gene are MNHNS and SASEGT.